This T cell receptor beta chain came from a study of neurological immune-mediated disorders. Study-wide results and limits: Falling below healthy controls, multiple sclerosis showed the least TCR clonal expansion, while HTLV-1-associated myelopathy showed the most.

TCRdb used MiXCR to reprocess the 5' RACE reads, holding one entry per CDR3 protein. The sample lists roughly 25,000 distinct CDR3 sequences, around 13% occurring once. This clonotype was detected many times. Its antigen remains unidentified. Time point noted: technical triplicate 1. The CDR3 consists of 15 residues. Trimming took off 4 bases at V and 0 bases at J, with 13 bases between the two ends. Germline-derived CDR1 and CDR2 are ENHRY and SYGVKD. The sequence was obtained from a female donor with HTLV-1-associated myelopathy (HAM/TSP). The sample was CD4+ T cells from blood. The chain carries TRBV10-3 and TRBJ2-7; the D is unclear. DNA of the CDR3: TGTGCCATCAGTGGCCAAATTACGAGCTCCTACGAGCAGTACTTC. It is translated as CAISGQITSSYEQYF.